The 22 T cell receptor beta chains below come from one sample, sequenced in a study of blood T cell repertoires in COVID-19. The data were produced by immunoSEQ multiplex PCR, yet TCRdb's version contains in-frame clones alone and is incomplete. The sample lists approximately 290,000 clones; about nine tenths were seen once. The material sequenced was PBMCs or T cells enriched from blood (not recorded which). The receptor set was obtained from a woman aged 25-40 years who had recovered from COVID-19.

The V call is TRBV11-2, the J call TRBJ2-5, with TRBD1 as a possible D gene (6 bases). With 5 bases removed from V and 0 bases from J, the gap between germline ends came to 10 bases. CDR1 and CDR2 from the germline V gene are SGHAT and FQNNGV. CDR3 size: 14 residues. The CDR3, as DNA: TGTGCCAGCAGCCCCGACAGGTACCAAGAGACCCAGTACTTC. Translation gives CASSPDRYQETQYF.

The chain couples TRBV28 to TRBJ2-5, with TRBD2 matching over 13 bases. V gave up 6 bases and J gave up 5 bases; unmatched junction bases: 12. Looked up from germline, CDR1 is MDHEN and CDR2 is SYDVKM. This CDR3 has 17 amino acids. CDR3 amino acids: CASRSGTSGKGGETQYF. As DNA, the CDR3 is TGTGCCAGCAGATCCGGGACTAGCGGGAAGGGCGGCGAGACCCAGTACTTC.

This chain joins TRBV9 and TRBJ2-7; 8 nucleotides align to TRBD1. J gave up 3 bases and V 4 bases, and 9 bases lay outside the gene matches. The CDR3 is 15 amino acids. Per germline, CDR1 SGDLS and CDR2 YYNGEE. The CDR3 DNA reads as TGTGCCAGCAGCCTAGGTATAACAGGGGGCTACGAGCAGTACTTC. Its translation is CASSLGITGGYEQYF.

CDR3 in DNA: TGTGCCAGCAGCCAAGATGGCAGGGGGTATGGCTACACCTTC. Protein: CASSQDGRGYGYTF. The genes are TRBV14 and TRBJ1-2, with 7 positions matching TRBD1. Germline V gene data show CDR1 as SGHDN and CDR2 as FVKESK. This CDR3 region has 14 residues. With V trimmed by 0 bases and J by 5 bases, 3 bases remained unmatched.

CDR3 bases: TGTGCCAGCAGCTTAGTCGGGACAGGGGGCAATCAGCCCCAGCATTTT. Protein: CASSLVGTGGNQPQHF. This rearrangement joins TRBV7-2 to TRBJ1-5; 10 bases map to TRBD1. Losses at the gene ends were 1 base for V and 2 bases for J; bases not matched to a gene: 2. There are 16 residues in the CDR3. Germline assignment: CDR1 SGHTA and CDR2 FQGNSA.

The count of this clone is one. The chain employs TRBV6-1 and TRBJ1-5; 8 bases agree with TRBD1. CDR3 length: 18 residues. Germline V lookup: CDR1 MNHNS, CDR2 SASEGT. The trim removed 4 bases at V and 0 bases at J, leaving 11 bases unmatched. The CDR3 sequence: CASSGWTGRKYSNQPQHF. The CDR3 bases are TGTGCCAGCAGTGGTTGGACAGGGAGAAAGTATAGCAATCAGCCCCAGCATTTT.

This clone was recorded a few times. This sequence joins TRBV11-3 and TRBJ2-2, with D tentatively TRBD1 (6 bases). This CDR3 is 13 amino acids long. CDR1 is SGHNT and CDR2 is YENEEA in the germline V gene. CDR3: CATQGPGTGELFF. Written as DNA, the CDR3 is TGTGCTACGCAGGGGCCGGGCACCGGGGAGCTGTTTTTT.

The chain employs TRBV6-5 and TRBJ1-6; no definite D call. This CDR3 is built from 12 residues. V was pared by 6 bases and J by 8 bases, with 8 bases between. Per germline, CDR1 MNHEY and CDR2 SVGAGI. CDR3 bases: TGTGCCAGCAGCCGTGTAGATTCACCCCTCCACTTT. Protein sequence: CASSRVDSPLHF.

This rearrangement joins TRBV11-2 to TRBJ1-5; unclear D gene. V was trimmed by 1 base and J by 0 bases, leaving 10 bases between them. In germline, CDR1 is SGHAT, CDR2 FQNNGV. The length of the CDR3 is 16 residues. CDR3 coding DNA: TGTGCCAGCAGCTTAGGACCGACACCTAGCAATCAGCCCCAGCATTTT. Protein sequence: CASSLGPTPSNQPQHF.

V usage is TRBV18 and J usage is TRBJ2-3; tentative D call: TRBD1 (5 bases). With 2 bases removed from V and 3 bases from J, the gap between germline ends came to 9 bases. Germline assignment: CDR1 KGHSH and CDR2 LQKENI. The CDR3 consists of 14 residues. The CDR3 sequence: CASSPWQGTDTQYF. The CDR3 region has the DNA TGTGCCAGCTCACCATGGCAGGGAACAGATACGCAGTATTTT.

The chain couples TRBV2 to TRBJ1-5; 7 nucleotides align to TRBD1. V shed 9 bases and J 3 bases; nucleotides not matched to a gene: 8. The CDR3 is made up of 14 amino acids. The germline CDR1 and CDR2 sequences are SNHLY and FYNNEI. DNA of the CDR3: TGTGCCAGTGCCCTAGACAGGGCCAATCAGCCCCAGCATTTT. It encodes CASALDRANQPQHF.

This chain joins TRBV10-2 and TRBJ1-4; 8 bases are shared with TRBD1. V shed 7 bases, J shed 3 bases, and the junction held 7 bases outside the gene matches. This CDR3 has 15 amino acids. Germline lookup yields CDR1 WSHSY and CDR2 SAAADI. The CDR3 DNA reads as TGCGCCAGCATTTCGACAGGGGAGGCTAATGAAAAACTGTTTTTT. Translated, it gives CASISTGEANEKLFF.

The V call is TRBV19, the J call TRBJ1-5, with D perhaps TRBD1 (5 bases). CDR1 and CDR2 from the germline V gene are LNHDA and SQIVND (reference sequence). This CDR3 is built from 16 residues. Between the trimmed V and J ends, which lost 4 bases and 0 bases, there was a span of 13 bases. DNA of the CDR3: TGTGCCAGTAGTACCAACCGCCAGGGTAGCAATCAGCCCCAGCATTTT. Protein product: CASSTNRQGSNQPQHF.

The chain recombines TRBV3-1 (or the pseudogene TRBV3-2) with TRBJ2-2; no firm D call. The germline CDR1 and CDR2 sequences are LGHDT and YNNKEL (reference sequence). This CDR3 region has 15 residues. The V gene lost 1 base and the J gene lost 0 bases, with 6 bases spanning the gap. CDR3 in amino acids: CASSQVTTNTGELFF. CDR3 nucleotides: TGTGCCAGCAGCCAAGTCACAACGAACACCGGGGAGCTGTTTTTT.

V and J are TRBV5-5 and TRBJ1-6; D uncertain. Germline V lookup: CDR1 SGHKS, CDR2 YYEKEE (reference sequence). The V and J ends lost 0 bases and 3 bases respectively, with 10 bases between them. The CDR3 has 16 amino acids. The CDR3 protein is CASSLAPSFYNSPLHF. The DNA of the CDR3 is TGTGCCAGCAGCTTGGCCCCCTCCTTCTATAATTCACCCCTCCACTTT. Based on the CDR3 plus reference TRBV5-5 and TRBJ1-6, the full variable domain is DAGVTQSPTHLIKTRGQQVTLRCSPISGHKSVSWYQQVLGQGPQFIFQYYEKEERGRGNFPDRFSARQFPNYSSELNVNALLLGDSALYLCASSLAPSFYNSPLHFGNGTRLTVT.

This chain links TRBV19 with TRBJ2-5; TRBD2 matches 8 bases. Per the germline V gene, CDR1 is LNHDA and CDR2 is SQIVND (reference sequence). The CDR3 is 17 amino acids. Trimming at V came to 7 bases and at J to 9 bases, leaving 22 bases not matched to a gene. The CDR3 nucleotides read TGTGCCAGTACTCATACAAGCGGGAGTCCGGACGGGGGGTCCCAGTACTTC. This translates into CASTHTSGSPDGGSQYF.

The J gene is TRBJ1-2, the V gene TRBV2, with D perhaps TRBD1 (5 bases). The CDR3 sequence is 13 residues long. V was shortened by 4 bases and J by 3 bases, with 9 bases between the two germline ends. Germline-derived CDR1 and CDR2 are SNHLY and FYNNEI. CDR3 nucleotide sequence: TGTGCCAGCAGTGGACAGCCATACTATGGCTACACCTTC. Translating it yields CASSGQPYYGYTF.

The chain has TRBV7-9 and TRBJ2-7; TRBD1 aligns across 8 bases. This CDR3 contains 14 residues. The V and J ends lost 5 bases and 3 bases, in that order; junction bases with no gene match: 6. Germline CDR1 SEHNR, CDR2 FQNEAQ (reference sequence). CDR3 in DNA: TGTGCCAGCAGCCCCCCGACAGGGGTCTACGAGCAGTACTTC. Translating gives CASSPPTGVYEQYF.

V usage is TRBV3-1 (or the pseudogene TRBV3-2) and J usage is TRBJ1-4; a possible D gene is TRBD1 (5 bases). Trimming pared 2 bases from V and 8 bases from J, leaving 15 bases between. This CDR3 is 15 amino acids long. Germline loops: CDR1 LGHDT, CDR2 YNNKEL (reference sequence). CDR3 protein: CASSQRGLAGEKLFF. In DNA form, the CDR3 reads TGTGCCAGCAGCCAACGGGGGTTAGCAGGGGAAAAACTGTTTTTT.

The chain combines TRBV29-1 with TRBJ1-1; 7 bases are a match to TRBD1. V trimming: 7 bases; J trimming: 3 bases; junction bases outside the gene matches: 8. CDR3 size: 13 residues. Germline lookup yields CDR1 SQVTM and CDR2 ANQGSEA. The CDR3 DNA is TGCAGCGCTGAGACAGGGTTTGACACTGAAGCTTTCTTT. Its translation: CSAETGFDTEAFF.

The V and J genes are TRBV19 and TRBJ1-4; possible D gene TRBD1, 6 bases. CDR1 is LNHDA and CDR2 is SQIVND in the germline V gene (reference sequence). The length of the CDR3 is 16 residues. The V and J ends lost 9 bases and 0 bases respectively, with 17 bases between them. CDR3 loop: CASQDSRTATNEKLFF. CDR3 coding DNA: TGTGCCAGCCAGGACAGCCGAACTGCAACTAATGAAAAACTGTTTTTT.

This chain connects TRBV30 to TRBJ1-3; D unresolved. Germline-derived CDR1 and CDR2 are GTSNPN and SVGIG (reference sequence). This CDR3 is built from 17 residues. V was shortened by 0 bases and J by 1 base, with 16 bases between the two germline ends. CDR3 sequence reads: CAWSVLWQATSGNTIYF. DNA for the CDR3: TGTGCCTGGAGTGTACTTTGGCAGGCGACATCTGGAAACACCATATATTTT. The complete variable domain, with remaining parts taken from reference TRBV30 and TRBJ1-3, reads SQTIHQWPATLVQPVGSPLSLECTVEGTSNPNLYWYRQAAGRGLQLLFYSVGIGQISSEVPQNLSASRPQDRQFILSSKKLLLSDSGFYLCAWSVLWQATSGNTIYFGEGSWLTVV.